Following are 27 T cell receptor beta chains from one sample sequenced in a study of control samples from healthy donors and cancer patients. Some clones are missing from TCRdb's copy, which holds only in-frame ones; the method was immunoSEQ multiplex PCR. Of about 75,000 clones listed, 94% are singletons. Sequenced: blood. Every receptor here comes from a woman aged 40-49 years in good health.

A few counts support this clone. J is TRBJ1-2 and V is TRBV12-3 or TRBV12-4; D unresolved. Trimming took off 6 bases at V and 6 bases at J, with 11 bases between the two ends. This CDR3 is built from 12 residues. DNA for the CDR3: TGTGCCAGCAGCTACGGTGGGGATGGCTACACCTTC. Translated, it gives CASSYGGDGYTF.

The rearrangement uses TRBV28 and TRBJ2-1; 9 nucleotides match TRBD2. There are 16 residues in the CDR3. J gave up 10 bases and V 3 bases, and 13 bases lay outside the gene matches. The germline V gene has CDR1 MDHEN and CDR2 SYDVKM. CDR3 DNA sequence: TGTGCCAGCAGTTTGTCTAGCGGGGAAGGGTCCGGCGAGCAGTTCTTC. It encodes CASSLSSGEGSGEQFF.

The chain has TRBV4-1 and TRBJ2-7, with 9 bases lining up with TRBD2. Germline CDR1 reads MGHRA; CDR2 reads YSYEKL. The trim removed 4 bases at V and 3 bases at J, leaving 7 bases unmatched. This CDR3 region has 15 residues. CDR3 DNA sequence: TGCGCCAGCAGCCCACACGGGACTAGCATCTACGAGCAGTACTTC. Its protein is CASSPHGTSIYEQYF.

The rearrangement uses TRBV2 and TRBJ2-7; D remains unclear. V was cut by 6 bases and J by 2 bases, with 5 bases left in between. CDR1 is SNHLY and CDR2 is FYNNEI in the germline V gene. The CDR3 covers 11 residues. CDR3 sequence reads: CASRQTYEQYF. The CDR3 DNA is TGTGCCAGCAGGCAGACCTACGAGCAGTACTTC.

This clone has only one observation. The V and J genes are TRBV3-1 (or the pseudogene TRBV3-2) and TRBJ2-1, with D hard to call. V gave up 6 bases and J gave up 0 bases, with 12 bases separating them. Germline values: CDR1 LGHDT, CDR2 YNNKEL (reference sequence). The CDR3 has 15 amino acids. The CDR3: CASSPTRSSYNEQFF. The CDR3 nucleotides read TGTGCCAGCAGTCCCACCCGGAGCTCCTACAATGAGCAGTTCTTC.

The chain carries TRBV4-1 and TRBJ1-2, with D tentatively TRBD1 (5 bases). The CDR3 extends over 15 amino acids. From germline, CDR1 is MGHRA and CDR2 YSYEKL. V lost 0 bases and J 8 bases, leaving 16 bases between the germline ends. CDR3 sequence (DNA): TGCGCCAGCAGCCAAGATCGGGGGGGAACTTACGGCTACACCTTC. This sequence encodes CASSQDRGGTYGYTF.

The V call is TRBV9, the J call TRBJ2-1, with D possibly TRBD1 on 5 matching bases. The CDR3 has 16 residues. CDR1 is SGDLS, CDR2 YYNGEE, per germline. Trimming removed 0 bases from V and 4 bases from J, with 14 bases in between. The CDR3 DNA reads TGTGCCAGCAGCGTAGGTAGACTCAGGGAATACAATGAGCAGTTCTTC. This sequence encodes CASSVGRLREYNEQFF.

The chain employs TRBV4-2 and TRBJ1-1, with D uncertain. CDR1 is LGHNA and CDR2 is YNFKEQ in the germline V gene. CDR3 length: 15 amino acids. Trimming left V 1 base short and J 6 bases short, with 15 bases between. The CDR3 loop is CASSQVPESRAEAFF. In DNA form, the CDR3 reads TGTGCCAGCAGCCAAGTTCCGGAGAGTAGGGCTGAAGCTTTCTTT.

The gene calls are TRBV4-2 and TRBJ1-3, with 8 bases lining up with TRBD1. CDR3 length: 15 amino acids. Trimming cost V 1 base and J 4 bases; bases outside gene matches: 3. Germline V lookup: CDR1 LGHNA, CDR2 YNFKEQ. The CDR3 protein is CASSQAQGAGNTIYF. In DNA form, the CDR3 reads TGTGCCAGCAGCCAAGCCCAGGGGGCGGGAAACACCATATATTTT.

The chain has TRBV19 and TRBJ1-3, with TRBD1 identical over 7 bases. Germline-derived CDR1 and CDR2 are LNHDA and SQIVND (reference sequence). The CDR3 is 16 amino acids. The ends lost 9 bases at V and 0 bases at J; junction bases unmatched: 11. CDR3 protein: CASRDSIIPSGNTIYF. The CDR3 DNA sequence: TGTGCCAGCCGGGACAGTATAATACCCTCTGGAAACACCATATATTTT.

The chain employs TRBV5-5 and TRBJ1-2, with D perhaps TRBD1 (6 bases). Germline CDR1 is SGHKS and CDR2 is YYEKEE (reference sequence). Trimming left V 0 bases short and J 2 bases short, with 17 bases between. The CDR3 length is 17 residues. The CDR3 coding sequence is TGTGCCAGCAGCTTGGATCAGGGACAACTAGGGAACTATGGCTACACCTTC. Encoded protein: CASSLDQGQLGNYGYTF.

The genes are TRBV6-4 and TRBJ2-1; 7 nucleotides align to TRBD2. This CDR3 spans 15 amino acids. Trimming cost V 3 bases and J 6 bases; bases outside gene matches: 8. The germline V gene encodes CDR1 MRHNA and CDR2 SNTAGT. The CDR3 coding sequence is TGTGCCAGCAGTGATGCGGCGGGGGAGGTCAATGAGCAGTTCTTC. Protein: CASSDAAGEVNEQFF.

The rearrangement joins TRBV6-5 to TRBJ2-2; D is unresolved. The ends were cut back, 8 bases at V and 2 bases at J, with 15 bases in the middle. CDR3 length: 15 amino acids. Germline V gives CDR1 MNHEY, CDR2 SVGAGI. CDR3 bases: TGTGCCAGCCTCCATGAGTTTATCAACACCGGGGAGCTGTTTTTT. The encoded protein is CASLHEFINTGELFF.

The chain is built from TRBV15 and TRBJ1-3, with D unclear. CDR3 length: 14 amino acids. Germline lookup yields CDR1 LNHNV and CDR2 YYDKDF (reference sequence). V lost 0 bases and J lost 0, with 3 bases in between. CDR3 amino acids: CATSREVSGNTIYF. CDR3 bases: TGTGCCACCAGCAGAGAGGTCTCTGGAAACACCATATATTTT.

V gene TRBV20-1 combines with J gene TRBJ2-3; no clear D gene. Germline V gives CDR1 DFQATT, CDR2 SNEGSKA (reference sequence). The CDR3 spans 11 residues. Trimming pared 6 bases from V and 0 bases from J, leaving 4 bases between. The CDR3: CSAISTDTQYF. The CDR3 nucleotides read TGCAGTGCAATCAGCACAGATACGCAGTATTTT.

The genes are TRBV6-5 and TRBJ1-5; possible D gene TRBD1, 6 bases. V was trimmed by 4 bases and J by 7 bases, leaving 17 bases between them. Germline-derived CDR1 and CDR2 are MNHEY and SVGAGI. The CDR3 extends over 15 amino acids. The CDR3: CASSSTGGHLQPQHF. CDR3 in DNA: TGTGCCAGCAGTTCGACAGGAGGGCACCTACAGCCCCAGCATTTT.

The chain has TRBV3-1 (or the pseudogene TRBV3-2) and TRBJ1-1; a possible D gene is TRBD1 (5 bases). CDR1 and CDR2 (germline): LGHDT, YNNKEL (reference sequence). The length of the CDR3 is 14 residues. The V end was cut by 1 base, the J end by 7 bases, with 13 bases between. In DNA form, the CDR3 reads TGTGCCAGCAGCCAAGGGAAGGGGAGCTATGAAGCTTTCTTT. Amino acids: CASSQGKGSYEAFF.

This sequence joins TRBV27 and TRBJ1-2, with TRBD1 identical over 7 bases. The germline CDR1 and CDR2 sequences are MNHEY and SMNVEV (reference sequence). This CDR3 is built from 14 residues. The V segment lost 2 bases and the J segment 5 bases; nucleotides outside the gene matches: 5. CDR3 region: CASSLRGGPYGYTF. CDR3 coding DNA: TGTGCCAGCAGTTTAAGAGGGGGCCCATATGGCTACACCTTC.

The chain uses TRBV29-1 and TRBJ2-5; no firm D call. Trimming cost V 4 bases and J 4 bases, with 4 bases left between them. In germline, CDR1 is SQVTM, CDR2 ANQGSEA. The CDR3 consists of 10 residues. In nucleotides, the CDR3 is TGCAGCGTTGTTCTAGAGACCCAGTACTTC. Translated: CSVVLETQYF.

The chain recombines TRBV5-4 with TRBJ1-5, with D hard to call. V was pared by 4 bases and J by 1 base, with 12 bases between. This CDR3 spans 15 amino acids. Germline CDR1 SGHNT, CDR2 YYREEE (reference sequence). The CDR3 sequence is CASSPATDSNQPQHF. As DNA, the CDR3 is TGTGCCAGCAGCCCGGCAACCGACAGCAATCAGCCCCAGCATTTT.

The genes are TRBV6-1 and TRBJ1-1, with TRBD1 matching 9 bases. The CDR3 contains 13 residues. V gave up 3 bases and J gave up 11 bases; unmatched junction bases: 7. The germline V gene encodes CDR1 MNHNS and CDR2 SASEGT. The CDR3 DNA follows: TGTGCCAGCAGTGATGGACAGGGGAGTTTGGCTTTCTTT. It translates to CASSDGQGSLAFF.

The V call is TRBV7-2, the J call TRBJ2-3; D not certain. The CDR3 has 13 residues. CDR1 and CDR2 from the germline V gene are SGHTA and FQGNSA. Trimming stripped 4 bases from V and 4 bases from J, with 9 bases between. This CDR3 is CASSSRRADTQYF. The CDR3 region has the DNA TGTGCCAGCAGCTCCCGAAGAGCAGATACGCAGTATTTT.

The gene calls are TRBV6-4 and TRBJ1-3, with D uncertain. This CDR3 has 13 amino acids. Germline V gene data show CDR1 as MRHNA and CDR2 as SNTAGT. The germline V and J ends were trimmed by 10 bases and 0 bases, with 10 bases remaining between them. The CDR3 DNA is TGTGCCATACCGCAGTTCTCTGGAAACACCATATATTTT. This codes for CAIPQFSGNTIYF.

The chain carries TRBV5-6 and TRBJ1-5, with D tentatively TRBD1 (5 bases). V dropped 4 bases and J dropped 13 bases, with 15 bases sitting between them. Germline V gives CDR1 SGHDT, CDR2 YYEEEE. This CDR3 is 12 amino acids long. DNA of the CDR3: TGTGCCAGCAGCCGACAGAGCAGGGAGCAGCATTTT. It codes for CASSRQSREQHF.

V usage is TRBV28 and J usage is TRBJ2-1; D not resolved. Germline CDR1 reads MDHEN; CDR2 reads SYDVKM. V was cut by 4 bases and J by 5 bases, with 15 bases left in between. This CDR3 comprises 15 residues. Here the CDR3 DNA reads TGTGCCAGCAGTTCCCCCCCGGACGCGGACAATGAGCAGTTCTTC. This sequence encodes CASSSPPDADNEQFF.

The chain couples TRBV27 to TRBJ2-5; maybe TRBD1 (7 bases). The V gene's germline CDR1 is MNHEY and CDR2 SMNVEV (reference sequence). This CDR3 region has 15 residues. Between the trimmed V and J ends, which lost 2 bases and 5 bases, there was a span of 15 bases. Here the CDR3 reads CASSLSSGGTETQYF. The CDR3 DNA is TGTGCCAGCAGTTTAAGTTCAGGGGGGACGGAGACCCAGTACTTC.

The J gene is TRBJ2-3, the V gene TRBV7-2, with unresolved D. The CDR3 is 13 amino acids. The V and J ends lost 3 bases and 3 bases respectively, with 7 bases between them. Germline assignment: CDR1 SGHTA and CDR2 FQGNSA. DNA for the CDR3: TGTGCCAGCAGCTTGGGTTGGACAGATACGCAGTATTTT. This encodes CASSLGWTDTQYF.